The following is a T cell receptor beta chain sequence with its context. With a J-beta primer mix and a sample-barcoded 5' primer, a second PCR ran 7 to 11 cycles. From the 5' RACE reads, TCRdb called clonotypes with MiXCR, one entry per CDR3 protein. The sample has 650,000 to 700,000 distinct CDR3 sequences, roughly half seen once. The data stem from a study of blood T cells in healthy people across ages. The germline CDR1 and CDR2 sequences are MNHNY and SVGAGI (reference sequence). V dropped 0 bases and J dropped 6 bases, with 15 bases sitting between them. The CDR3 length is 16 residues. Sequences were obtained from blood. The TCR sequence derives from a woman older than 75 in good health. J is TRBJ2-1 and V is TRBV6-6; weak D call: TRBD2 (5 bases). The DNA for the CDR3 is TGTGCCAGCAGTTACTCCCACGACTATAAGCCCAATGAGCAGTTCTTC. Residues: CASSYSHDYKPNEQFF.